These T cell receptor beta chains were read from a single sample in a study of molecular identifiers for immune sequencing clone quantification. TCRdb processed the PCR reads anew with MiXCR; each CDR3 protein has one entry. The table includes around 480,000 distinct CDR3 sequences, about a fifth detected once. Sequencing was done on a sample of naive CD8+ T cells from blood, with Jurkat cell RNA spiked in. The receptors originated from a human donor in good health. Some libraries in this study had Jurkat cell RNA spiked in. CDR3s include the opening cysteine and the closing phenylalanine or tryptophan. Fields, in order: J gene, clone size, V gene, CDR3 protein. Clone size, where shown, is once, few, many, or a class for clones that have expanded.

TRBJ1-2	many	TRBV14	CASSQGSLYGYTF
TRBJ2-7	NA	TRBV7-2	CASSITSYEQYF
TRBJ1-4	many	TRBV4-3	CASSQVTGTNEKLFF
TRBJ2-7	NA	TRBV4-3	CASSQERQGVYEQYF
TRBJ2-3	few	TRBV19	CASSTRDGDLDTQYF
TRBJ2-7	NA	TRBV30	CAWSVPRQGAYEQYF
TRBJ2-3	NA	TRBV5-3	CARSLGDRLIGDTQYF
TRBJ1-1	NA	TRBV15	CATSLAGTEAFF
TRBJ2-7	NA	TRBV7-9	CASSLVAQGAAYEQYF
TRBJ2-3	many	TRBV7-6	CASSPRAGTDTQYF
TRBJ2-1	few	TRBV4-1	CASSHQTVYNEQFF
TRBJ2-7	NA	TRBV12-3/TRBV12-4	CASSSSIASYEQYF
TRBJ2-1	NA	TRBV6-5	CASSYVQGSYNEQFF
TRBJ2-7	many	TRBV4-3	CASSPGLAGLYEQYF
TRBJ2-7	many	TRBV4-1	CASSPRQGPTYEQYF
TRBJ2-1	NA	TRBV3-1	CASSRPGLAIHEQFF
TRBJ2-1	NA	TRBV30	CAWSVTSYNEQFF
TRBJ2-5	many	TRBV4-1	CASSLTTGTPETQYF
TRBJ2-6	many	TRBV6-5	CASRDRGSGANVLTF
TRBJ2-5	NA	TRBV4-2	CASSQDRRGVEYF
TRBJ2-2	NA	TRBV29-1	CSVDVATGELFF
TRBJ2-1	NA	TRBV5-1	CASSLTGASSCNEQFF
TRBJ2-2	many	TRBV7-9	CASSSDDRVGEELFF
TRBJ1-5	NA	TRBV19	CASSITPGQYSNQPQHF